The 23 T cell receptor beta chains below all came from one sample that was sequenced in a study of blood T cells in healthy people across ages. Using a J-beta primer mix together with a sample-barcoded 5' primer, a second PCR was run for about 6 to 12 cycles. One entry per CDR3 protein results from TCRdb running MiXCR on the 5' RACE reads. The sample records 550,000 to 650,000 distinct CDR3 sequences, about a quarter being singletons. These data were also filed under a second study, of T cells of mothers and their children.

Material for sequencing was blood. All receptors derive from a boy between 2 and 10 years old in good health.

V is TRBV5-1 and J is TRBJ2-5, with D possibly called TRBD1 or TRBD2 (5 bases each). Germline V gene lookup returns CDR1 SGHRS and CDR2 YFSETQ. V lost 3 bases, J lost 2 bases, and 11 bases lay in between. The CDR3 totals 14 residues. The CDR3 DNA follows: TGCGCCAGCAGCTACATGGGGGTTCAAGAGACCCAGTACTTC. Protein product: CASSYMGVQETQYF. Drawing the rest from reference TRBV5-1 and TRBJ2-5, the complete variable domain is KAGVTQTPRYLIKTRGQQVTLSCSPISGHRSVSWYQQTPGQGLQFLFEYFSETQRNKGNFPGRFSGRQFSNSRSEMNVSTLELGDSALYLCASSYMGVQETQYFGPGTRLLVL.

This clonotype occurred a few times. CDR3 loop: CAWSPWQGGRTSVANEQFF. The CDR3 bases are TGTGCCTGGAGTCCCTGGCAGGGTGGGAGGACTAGCGTTGCCAATGAGCAGTTCTTC. V is TRBV30 and J is TRBJ2-1, with 9 bases fitting TRBD2. In germline, CDR1 is GTSNPN, CDR2 SVGIG (reference sequence). The CDR3 extends over 19 amino acids. V lost 2 bases and J lost 6; bases outside the gene matches: 20.

In this sample, this clonotype turned up once. This chain uses TRBV20-1 with TRBJ2-4, with D tentatively TRBD1 or TRBD2 (5 bases each). V was pared by 4 bases and J by 0 bases, with 10 bases between. Germline V gene lookup returns CDR1 DFQATT and CDR2 SNEGSKA (reference sequence). This CDR3 region has 14 residues. This CDR3 is CSANAGTAKNIQYF. In DNA, the CDR3 is TGCAGTGCTAACGCCGGGACAGCCAAAAACATTCAGTACTTC.

The chain employs TRBV20-1 and TRBJ1-5, with a weak D call TRBD1 (5 bases). CDR1 and CDR2 from the germline V gene are DFQATT and SNEGSKA (reference sequence). There are 14 residues in the CDR3. The V and J ends lost 0 bases and 1 base respectively, with 7 bases between them. CDR3 sequence reads: CSARDRQSNQPQHF. The CDR3 bases are TGCAGTGCTAGAGACCGACAGAGCAATCAGCCCCAGCATTTT.

This clonotype showed up just a few times. A much larger clone sits a single nucleotide away, making a read error possible. The chain links TRBV29-1 to TRBJ2-5; either TRBD1 or TRBD2 may supply D (7 bases each). Germline lookup yields CDR1 SQVTM and CDR2 ANQGSEA. The CDR3 is made up of 14 amino acids. CDR3 sequence (DNA): TGCAGCGTTGTACGACAGGGAGGGCAAGAGACCCGGTACTTC. Protein: CSVVRQGGQETRYF.

This clonotype has a handful of counts. The rearrangement joins TRBV28 to TRBJ1-2; unclear D gene. V lost 3 bases and J lost 6, with 5 bases in between. The CDR3 is 11 residues long. Germline-derived CDR1 and CDR2 are MDHEN and SYDVKM. The CDR3 DNA sequence: TGTGCCAGCAGTTTCTCGGATGGCTACACCTTC. This encodes CASSFSDGYTF.

In its sample, this clonotype was seen once. The chain recombines TRBV12-3 or TRBV12-4 with TRBJ1-1; D is ambiguous. V lost 3 bases and J lost 6, with 17 bases in between. The CDR3 length is 15 residues. The CDR3 loop reads CASSFPGSVGPEAFF. CDR3 DNA: TGTGCCAGCAGTTTCCCCGGATCGGTTGGACCTGAAGCTTTCTTT.

About this clonotype itself: The junction differs from germline at one of its ends, possibly a read error. The chain is built from TRBV12-3 or TRBV12-4 and TRBJ2-7, with 9 bases lining up with TRBD1. The CDR3 length is 16 residues. CDR3 DNA: TGTGCCAGCAGCTTAGCCGGGACAGGGATGGTCTACGAGCAGTACTTC. Protein: CASSLAGTGMVYEQYF.

This clonotype has a handful of counts. The genes are TRBV20-1 and TRBJ2-5; 9 positions agree with TRBD2. Per the germline V gene, CDR1 is DFQATT and CDR2 is SNEGSKA (reference sequence). V dropped 2 bases and J dropped 2; count of bases not matched to a gene: 3. The length of the CDR3 is 14 residues. The CDR3 bases are TGCAGTGCTAGACAGACTAGCGGACAAGAGACCCAGTACTTC. As protein: CSARQTSGQETQYF.

Comment on this clonotype: A junction end diverges from the germline sequence, so it may reflect a read error. This sequence joins TRBV12-3 or TRBV12-4 and TRBJ2-4; the D is unclear. CDR3 size: 13 residues. CDR3 loop: CVSSSGGKNIQYF. The CDR3 DNA is TGTGTCAGCAGCTCCGGTGGCAAAAACATTCAGTACTTC.

The chain is built from TRBV12-5 and TRBJ2-5; 7 bases are a match to TRBD1. The CDR3 spans 15 residues. Germline loops: CDR1 LGHNT, CDR2 FRNRAP. With 0 bases clipped from V and 1 base from J, the junction kept 2 bases outside the gene matches. CDR3 sequence: CASGLVGTAQETQYF. CDR3 sequence (DNA): TGTGCTAGTGGTTTGGTGGGGACAGCCCAAGAGACCCAGTACTTC.

This clonotype was found once. V gene TRBV4-2 combines with J gene TRBJ2-1, with 7 bases aligning to TRBD2. CDR1 is LGHNA and CDR2 is YNFKEQ in the germline V gene. After removal of 0 bases from V and 5 bases from J, the junction contained 7 bases not matched to a gene. The length of the CDR3 is 16 residues. CDR3 loop: CASSQDRTSVNNEQFF. In DNA form, the CDR3 reads TGTGCCAGCAGCCAAGACAGAACTAGCGTAAACAATGAGCAGTTCTTC.

The chain carries TRBV3-1 and TRBJ2-5; D may correspond to TRBD1 or TRBD2 (6 bases each). Trimming pared 0 bases from V and 5 bases from J, leaving 16 bases between. The CDR3 loop spans 16 amino acids. In germline, CDR1 is LGHDT, CDR2 YNNKEL (reference sequence). CDR3 region: CASSQESGARVETQYF. In DNA form, the CDR3 reads TGTGCCAGCAGCCAAGAATCGGGGGCGCGGGTTGAGACCCAGTACTTC.

The chain is built from TRBV7-9 and TRBJ1-4; possible D gene TRBD1, 6 bases. Looked up from germline, CDR1 is SEHNR and CDR2 is FQNEAQ (reference sequence). The CDR3 length is 17 residues. V gave up 5 bases and J gave up 6 bases, with 22 bases separating them. The CDR3 here is CASSHGWTQGEDEKLFF. CDR3 in DNA: TGTGCCAGCAGCCACGGATGGACACAGGGCGAGGATGAAAAACTGTTTTTT. Based on the CDR3 plus reference TRBV7-9 and TRBJ1-4, the full variable domain is DTGVSQNPRHKITKRGQNVTFRCDPISEHNRLYWYRQTLGQGPEFLTYFQNEAQLEKSRLLSDRFSAERPKGSFSTLEIQRTEQGDSAMYLCASSHGWTQGEDEKLFFGSGTQLSVL.

This clonotype was observed a few times. The CDR3 nucleotides are TGTGCCAGCAGCTTGCGGCTAGCGGGAAGAGATACGCAGTATTTT. It is translated as CASSLRLAGRDTQYF. The chain has TRBV5-5 and TRBJ2-3; TRBD2 agrees at 9 bases. This CDR3 region has 15 residues. From germline, CDR1 is SGHKS and CDR2 YYEKEE (reference sequence). V shed 1 base and J 5 bases; nucleotides not matched to a gene: 5.

The chain links TRBV4-2 to TRBJ2-3; no clear D. Trimming stripped 3 bases from V and 4 bases from J, with 11 bases between. This CDR3 is built from 14 residues. The germline CDR1 and CDR2 sequences are LGHNA and YNFKEQ. This chain's CDR3 is CASSQESGPDTQYF. DNA for the CDR3: TGTGCCAGCAGCCAGGAGTCTGGTCCAGATACGCAGTATTTT.

The gene calls are TRBV7-2 and TRBJ2-7, with 8 bases identical to TRBD1. The CDR3 consists of 15 residues. Trimming at V came to 3 bases and at J to 1 base, leaving 5 bases not matched to a gene. From germline, CDR1 is SGHTA and CDR2 FQGNSA. DNA of the CDR3: TGTGCCAGCAGCTTTACAGGGGGAGTATCCTACGAGCAGTACTTC. It codes for CASSFTGGVSYEQYF.

This clonotype has more than one count but fewer than ten. The chain couples TRBV10-3 to TRBJ2-2; 8 nucleotides align to TRBD2. Unmatched junction bases numbered 3, after V lost 5 bases and J lost 1 base. Per the germline V gene, CDR1 is ENHRY and CDR2 is SYGVKD. The CDR3 totals 15 residues. CDR3 protein: CAISRGLGNTGELFF. The DNA of the CDR3 is TGTGCCATCAGTAGGGGACTAGGGAACACCGGGGAGCTGTTTTTT.

This clonotype has just a few counts. The rearrangement joins TRBV25-1 to TRBJ2-7; D is unresolved. The germline V gene has CDR1 MGHDK and CDR2 SYGVNS. The V end was cut by 6 bases, the J end by 1 base, with 7 bases between. The CDR3 loop spans 12 amino acids. The CDR3 sequence is CASRSLSYEQYF. The CDR3 bases are TGTGCCAGCAGGAGCTTATCCTACGAGCAGTACTTC.

This chain uses TRBV20-1 with TRBJ2-3, with D perhaps TRBD2 (6 bases). CDR1 DFQATT and CDR2 SNEGSKA come from the germline V gene (reference sequence). The CDR3 extends over 11 amino acids. This CDR3 is CSAGTSGTQYF. The CDR3 nucleotides are TGCAGCGCGGGGACTTCAGGTACGCAGTATTTT.

Concerning this clonotype itself: This may stem from a read error, because a much larger clone lies one nucleotide away. The chain carries TRBV25-1 and TRBJ1-4; no clear D gene. Trimming removed 6 bases from V and 7 bases from J, with 12 bases in between. CDR3 size: 13 residues. The germline V gene encodes CDR1 MGHDK and CDR2 SYGVNS. In DNA, the CDR3 is TGTGCCAGCAGACTCGATCTTAGTGAAAAACTGTTTTTT. Translation gives CASRLDLSEKLFF.

The V gene is TRBV10-2, the J gene TRBJ2-4; possible D gene TRBD1, 5 bases. Germline CDR1 and CDR2: WSHSY and SAAADI. This CDR3 region has 10 residues. CDR3 in amino acids: CSSRANIQYF. In DNA form, the CDR3 reads TGCTCCTCCAGGGCGAACATTCAGTACTTC.

The V gene is TRBV7-9, the J gene TRBJ2-1, with a weak D call TRBD2 (5 bases). The CDR3 runs to 16 residues. V lost 5 bases to trimming and J lost 3 bases, with 17 bases between them. Germline lookup yields CDR1 SEHNR and CDR2 FQNEAQ (reference sequence). The CDR3 here is CASSPTRVVGYNEQFF. The CDR3 region has the DNA TGTGCCAGCAGCCCAACGAGGGTCGTAGGCTACAATGAGCAGTTCTTC.